This T cell receptor beta chain was recovered during a study of OX40 agonist ivuxolimab in advanced cancers. To note about this clone: Its cognate antigen is unknown.

Study-wide points: Averaging showed that CD8+ T cells had more expanded clones than CD4+ did.

Some clones are missing from TCRdb's copy, which holds only in-frame ones; the method was immunoSEQ multiplex PCR. This sample has tens of thousands of clones; more than 75% occur once, and the top ten carry under 2%. V lost 6 bases, J lost 3 bases, and 20 bases lay in between. Germline CDR1 and CDR2: SGHNT and YYREEE (reference sequence). The CDR3 spans 16 residues. Here the sequenced sample was CD4+ or CD8+ T cells sorted from blood, taken in a trial of the OX40 agonist ivuxolimab. V and J are TRBV5-4 and TRBJ2-3, with D possibly being TRBD2 (7 bases). The receptor's source is an adult with an advanced solid tumor such as melanoma, head and neck, liver or kidney cancer. The CDR3 DNA follows: TGTGCCAGCACCCGGATGGGGGGGGGCAGTACAGATACGCAGTATTTT. Amino acids: CASTRMGGGSTDTQYF.